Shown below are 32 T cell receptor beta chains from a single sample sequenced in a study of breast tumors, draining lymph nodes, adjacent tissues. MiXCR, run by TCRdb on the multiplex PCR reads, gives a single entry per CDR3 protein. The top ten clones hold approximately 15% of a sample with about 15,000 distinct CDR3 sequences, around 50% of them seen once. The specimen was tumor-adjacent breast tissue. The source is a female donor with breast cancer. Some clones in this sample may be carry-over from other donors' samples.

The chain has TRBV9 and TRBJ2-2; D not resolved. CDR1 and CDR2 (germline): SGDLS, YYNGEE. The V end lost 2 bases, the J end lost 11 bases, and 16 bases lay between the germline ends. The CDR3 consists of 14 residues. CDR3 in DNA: TGTGCCAGCAGCGTTGGGTCCCGAGCTTCCGAGCTGTTTTTT. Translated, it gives CASSVGSRASELFF.

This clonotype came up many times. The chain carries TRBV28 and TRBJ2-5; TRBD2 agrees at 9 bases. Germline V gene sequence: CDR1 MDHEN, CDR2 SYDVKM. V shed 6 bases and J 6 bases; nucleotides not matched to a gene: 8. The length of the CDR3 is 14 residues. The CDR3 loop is CASSLPLAGKTQYF. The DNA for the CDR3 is TGTGCCAGCAGCCTCCCCCTAGCGGGGAAGACCCAGTACTTC.

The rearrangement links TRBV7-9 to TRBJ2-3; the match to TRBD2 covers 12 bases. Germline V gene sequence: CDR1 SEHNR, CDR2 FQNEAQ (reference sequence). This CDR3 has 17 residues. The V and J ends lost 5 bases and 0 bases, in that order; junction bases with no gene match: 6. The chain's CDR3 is CASSHTGTSGSTDTQYF. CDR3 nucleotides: TGTGCCAGCAGCCACACCGGGACTAGCGGGAGCACAGATACGCAGTATTTT.

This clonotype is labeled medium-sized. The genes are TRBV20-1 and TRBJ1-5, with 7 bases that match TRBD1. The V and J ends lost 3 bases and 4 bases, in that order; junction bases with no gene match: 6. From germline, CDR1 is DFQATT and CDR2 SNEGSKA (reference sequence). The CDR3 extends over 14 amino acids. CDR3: CSARKGQPNQPQHF. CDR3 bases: TGCAGTGCTAGGAAGGGACAGCCAAATCAGCCCCAGCATTTT.

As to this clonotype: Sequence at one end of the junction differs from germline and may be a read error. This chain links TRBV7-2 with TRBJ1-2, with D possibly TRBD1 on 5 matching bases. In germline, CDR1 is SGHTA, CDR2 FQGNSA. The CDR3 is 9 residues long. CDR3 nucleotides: TGTGCCAGCAGCTGGGGGGGAAACTTC. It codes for CASSWGGNF.

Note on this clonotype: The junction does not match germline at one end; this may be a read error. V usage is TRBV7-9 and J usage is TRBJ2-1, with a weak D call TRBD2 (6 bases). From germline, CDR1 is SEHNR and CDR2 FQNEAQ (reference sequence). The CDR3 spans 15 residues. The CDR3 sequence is CADSLGPTSLAEQSF. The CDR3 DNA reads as TGTGCCGACAGCTTGGGGCCGACTAGTCTGGCTGAGCAGTCCTTC.

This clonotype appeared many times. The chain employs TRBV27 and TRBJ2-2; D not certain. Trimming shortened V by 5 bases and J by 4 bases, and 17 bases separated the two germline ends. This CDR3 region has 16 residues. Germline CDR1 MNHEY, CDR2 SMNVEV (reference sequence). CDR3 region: CASSPTTTRGTGELFF. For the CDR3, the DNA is TGTGCCAGCAGTCCGACGACGACCCGTGGCACCGGGGAGCTGTTTTTT.

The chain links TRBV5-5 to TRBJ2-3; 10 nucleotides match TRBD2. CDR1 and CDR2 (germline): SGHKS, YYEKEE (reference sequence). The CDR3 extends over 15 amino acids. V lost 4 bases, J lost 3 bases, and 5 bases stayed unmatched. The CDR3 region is CASSGTSVDTDTQYF. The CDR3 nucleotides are TGTGCCAGCAGCGGGACTAGCGTCGATACAGATACGCAGTATTTT.

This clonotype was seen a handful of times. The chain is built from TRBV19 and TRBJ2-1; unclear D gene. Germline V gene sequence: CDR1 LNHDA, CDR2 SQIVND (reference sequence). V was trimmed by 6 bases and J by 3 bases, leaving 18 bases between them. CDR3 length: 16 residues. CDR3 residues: CASSLGWGHNYNEQFF. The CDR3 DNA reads TGTGCCAGTAGCCTCGGGTGGGGTCACAACTACAATGAGCAGTTCTTC.

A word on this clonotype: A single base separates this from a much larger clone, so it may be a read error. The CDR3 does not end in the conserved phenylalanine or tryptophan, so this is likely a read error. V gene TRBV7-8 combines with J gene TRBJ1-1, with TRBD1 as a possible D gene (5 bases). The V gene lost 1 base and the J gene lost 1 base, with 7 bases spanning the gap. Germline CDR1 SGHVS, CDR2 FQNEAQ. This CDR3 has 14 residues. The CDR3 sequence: CASSLVGQNTEAFI. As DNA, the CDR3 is TGTGCCAGCAGCTTAGTTGGACAGAACACTGAAGCTTTCATT.

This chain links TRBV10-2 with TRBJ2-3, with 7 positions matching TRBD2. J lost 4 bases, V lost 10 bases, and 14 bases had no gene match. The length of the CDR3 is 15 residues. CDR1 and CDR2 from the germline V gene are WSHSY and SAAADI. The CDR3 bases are TGCGCCATTACGGGGGGAGCGGGATTGTCAGATACGCAGTATTTT. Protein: CAITGGAGLSDTQYF.

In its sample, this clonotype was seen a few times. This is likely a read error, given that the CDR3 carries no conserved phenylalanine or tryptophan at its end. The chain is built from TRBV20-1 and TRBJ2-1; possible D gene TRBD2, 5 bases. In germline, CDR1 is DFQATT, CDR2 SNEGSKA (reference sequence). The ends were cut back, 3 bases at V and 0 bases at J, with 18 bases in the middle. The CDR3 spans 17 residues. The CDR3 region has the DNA TGCAGTGCTAGTCCCTCTAGCAAGACCTTCTCCTACAATGAGCAGTTCCTC. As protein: CSASPSSKTFSYNEQFL.

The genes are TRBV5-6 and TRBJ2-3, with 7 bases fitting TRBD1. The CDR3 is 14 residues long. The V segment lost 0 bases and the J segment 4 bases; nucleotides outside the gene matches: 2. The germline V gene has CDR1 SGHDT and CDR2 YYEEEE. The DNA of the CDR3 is TGTGCCAGCAGCTTGGGGCAGGGGGCAGATACGCAGTATTTT. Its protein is CASSLGQGADTQYF.

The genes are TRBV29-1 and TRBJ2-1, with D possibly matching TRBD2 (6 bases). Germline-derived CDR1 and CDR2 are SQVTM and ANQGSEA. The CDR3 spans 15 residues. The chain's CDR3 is CTFGGLGKGYNEQFF. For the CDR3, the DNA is TGCACCTTCGGGGGACTGGGGAAGGGTTACAATGAGCAGTTCTTC.

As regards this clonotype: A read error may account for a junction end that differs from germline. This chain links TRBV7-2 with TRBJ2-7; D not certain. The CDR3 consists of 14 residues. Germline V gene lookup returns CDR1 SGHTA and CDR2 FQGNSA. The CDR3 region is CASSLRLNSYEQYF. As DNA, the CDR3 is TGTGCCAGCAGCTTAAGGCTCAACTCCTACGAGCAGTACTTT.

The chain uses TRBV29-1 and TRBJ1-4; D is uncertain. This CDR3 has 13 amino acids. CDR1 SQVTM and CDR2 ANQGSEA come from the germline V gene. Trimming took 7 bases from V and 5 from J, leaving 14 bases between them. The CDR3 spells CSATPVYNEKLFF. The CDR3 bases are TGCAGCGCAACCCCAGTCTACAATGAAAAACTGTTTTTT.

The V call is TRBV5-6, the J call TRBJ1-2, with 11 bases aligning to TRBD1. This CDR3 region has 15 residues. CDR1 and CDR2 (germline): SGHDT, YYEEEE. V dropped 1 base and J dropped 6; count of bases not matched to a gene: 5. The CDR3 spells CASSLRDRGYDGYTF. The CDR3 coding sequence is TGTGCCAGCAGCTTGAGGGACAGGGGGTACGATGGCTACACCTTC.

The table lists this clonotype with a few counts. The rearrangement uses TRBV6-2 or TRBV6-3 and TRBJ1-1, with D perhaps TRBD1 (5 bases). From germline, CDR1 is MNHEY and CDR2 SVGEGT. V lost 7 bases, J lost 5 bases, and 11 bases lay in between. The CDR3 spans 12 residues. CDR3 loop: CASNRGSTEAFF. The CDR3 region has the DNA TGTGCCAGCAACCGGGGGAGTACTGAAGCTTTCTTT.

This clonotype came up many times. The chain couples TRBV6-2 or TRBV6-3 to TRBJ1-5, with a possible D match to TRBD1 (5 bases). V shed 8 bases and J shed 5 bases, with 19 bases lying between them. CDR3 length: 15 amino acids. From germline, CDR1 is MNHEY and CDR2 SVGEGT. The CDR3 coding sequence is TGTGCCAGCGGCGAACCGCCAGGGAAGTATCAGCCCCAGCATTTT. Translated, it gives CASGEPPGKYQPQHF.

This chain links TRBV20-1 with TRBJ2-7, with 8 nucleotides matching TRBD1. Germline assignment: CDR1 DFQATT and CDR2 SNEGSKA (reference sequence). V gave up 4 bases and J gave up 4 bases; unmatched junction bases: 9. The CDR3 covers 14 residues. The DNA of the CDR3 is TGCAGTGCTACGGAGGGACAGGAGCCTTACGAGCAGTACTTC. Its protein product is CSATEGQEPYEQYF.

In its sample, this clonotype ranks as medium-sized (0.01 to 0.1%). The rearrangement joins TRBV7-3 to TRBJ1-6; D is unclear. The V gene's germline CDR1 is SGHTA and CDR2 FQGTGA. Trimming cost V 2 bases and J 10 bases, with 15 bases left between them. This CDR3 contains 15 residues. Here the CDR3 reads CASSLEAVPRSPLHF. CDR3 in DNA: TGTGCCAGCAGCTTAGAAGCAGTCCCTCGGTCACCCCTCCACTTT.

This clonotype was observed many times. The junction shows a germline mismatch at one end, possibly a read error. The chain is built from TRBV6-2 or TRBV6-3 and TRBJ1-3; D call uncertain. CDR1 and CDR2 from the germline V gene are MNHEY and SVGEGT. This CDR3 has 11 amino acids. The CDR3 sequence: CAGRTGNTIYF. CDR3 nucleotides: TGTGCCGGCAGGACTGGAAACACCATATATTTT.

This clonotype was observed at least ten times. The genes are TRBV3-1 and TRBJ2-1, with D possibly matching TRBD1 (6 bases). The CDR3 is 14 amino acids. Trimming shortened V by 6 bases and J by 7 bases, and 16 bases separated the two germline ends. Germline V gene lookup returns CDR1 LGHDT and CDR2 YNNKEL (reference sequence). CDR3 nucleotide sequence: TGTGCCAGCAGTCAATTAACAGGGTGGAATGAGCAGTTCTTC. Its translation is CASSQLTGWNEQFF.

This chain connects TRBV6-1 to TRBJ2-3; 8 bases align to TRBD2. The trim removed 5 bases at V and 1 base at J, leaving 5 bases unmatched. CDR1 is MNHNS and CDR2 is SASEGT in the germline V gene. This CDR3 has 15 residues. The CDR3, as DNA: TGTGCCAGCAGTCCGAGCGGGAGAGGCACAGATACGCAGTATTTT. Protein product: CASSPSGRGTDTQYF.

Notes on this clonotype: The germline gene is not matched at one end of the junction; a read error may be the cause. CDR3 sequence (DNA): TGTGCCAGCAGCGTAGAGGGTTTGGACCTTGCAACTAATGAGAAACTGTTTTTT. Protein: CASSVEGLDLATNEKLFF. The chain combines TRBV9 with TRBJ1-4; D is unresolved. This CDR3 is 18 amino acids long. Germline V gene lookup returns CDR1 SGDLS and CDR2 YYNGEE. Looking up the rest from reference TRBV9 and TRBJ1-4 gives the full variable domain: DSGVTQTPKHLITATGQRVTLRCSPRSGDLSVYWYQQSLDQGLQFLIQYYNGEERAKGNILERFSAQQFPDLHSELNLSSLELGDSALYFCASSVEGLDLATNEKLFFGSGTQLSVL.

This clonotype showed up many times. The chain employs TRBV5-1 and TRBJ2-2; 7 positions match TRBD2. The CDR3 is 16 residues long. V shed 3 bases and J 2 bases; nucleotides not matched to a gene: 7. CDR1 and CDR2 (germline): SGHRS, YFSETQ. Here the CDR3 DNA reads TGCGCCAGCAGCTCTAGACTAGCACTAAACACCGGGGAGCTGTTTTTT. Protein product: CASSSRLALNTGELFF.

The CDR3 DNA is TGCAGTGCTCATTCAGCGGTAGCCACAGATACGCAGTATTTT. Translated: CSAHSAVATDTQYF. V and J are TRBV20-1 and TRBJ2-3; D is perhaps TRBD2 (5 bases). CDR1 is DFQATT and CDR2 is SNEGSKA in the germline V gene (reference sequence). CDR3 size: 14 residues. Trimming left V 5 bases short and J 2 bases short, with 14 bases between.

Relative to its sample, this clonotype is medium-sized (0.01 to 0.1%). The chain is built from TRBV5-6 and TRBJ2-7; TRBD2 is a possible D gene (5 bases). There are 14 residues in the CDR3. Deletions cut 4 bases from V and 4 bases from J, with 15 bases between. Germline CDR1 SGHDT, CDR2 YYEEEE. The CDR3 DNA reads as TGTGCCAGCAGCCCGGGTCTTTCGGGGTACGAGCAGTACTTC. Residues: CASSPGLSGYEQYF.

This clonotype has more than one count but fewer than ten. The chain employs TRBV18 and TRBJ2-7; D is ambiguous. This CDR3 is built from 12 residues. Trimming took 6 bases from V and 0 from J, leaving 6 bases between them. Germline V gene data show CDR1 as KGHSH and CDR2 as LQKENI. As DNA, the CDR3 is TGTGCCAGCTCCCCCGGCTCCTACGAGCAGTACTTC. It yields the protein CASSPGSYEQYF.

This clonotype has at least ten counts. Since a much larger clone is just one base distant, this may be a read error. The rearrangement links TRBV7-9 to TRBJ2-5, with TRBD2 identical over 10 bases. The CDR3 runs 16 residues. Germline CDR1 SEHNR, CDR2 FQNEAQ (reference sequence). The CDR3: CASGFKSGRAQETQYF. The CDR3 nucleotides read TGTGCCAGCGGCTTCAAAAGCGGGAGGGCCCAAGAGACCCAGTACTTC.

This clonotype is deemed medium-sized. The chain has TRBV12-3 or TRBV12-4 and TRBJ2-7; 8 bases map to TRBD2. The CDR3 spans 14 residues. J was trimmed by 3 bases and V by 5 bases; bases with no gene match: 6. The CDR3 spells CASSGGTSNYEQYF. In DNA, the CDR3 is TGTGCCAGCAGTGGGGGGACTAGTAACTACGAGCAGTACTTC.

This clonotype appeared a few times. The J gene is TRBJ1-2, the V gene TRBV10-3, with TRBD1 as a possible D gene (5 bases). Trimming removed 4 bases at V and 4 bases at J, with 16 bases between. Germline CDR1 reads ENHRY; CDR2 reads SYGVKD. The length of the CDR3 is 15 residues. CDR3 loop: CAISGGQGSPYGYTF. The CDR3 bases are TGTGCCATCAGTGGGGGCCAGGGCTCTCCCTATGGCTACACCTTC.